A single sample is the source of the 16 T cell receptor beta chains below, sequenced in a study of cytomegalovirus exposure and HLA in healthy donors. The PCR had 60 Vbeta and 13 Jbeta primers. TCRdb keeps only in-frame clones here, not all; method: immunoSEQ multiplex PCR. The sample lists under 250,000 clones, around 77% occurring once. The specimen sequenced was PBMCs. The origin of the receptors is a young woman in good health and CMV-seronegative.

The gene calls are TRBV15 and TRBJ2-1; D may be TRBD1 (6 bases). The CDR3 has 16 amino acids. With 2 bases removed from V and 0 bases from J, the gap between germline ends came to 11 bases. CDR1 LNHNV and CDR2 YYDKDF come from the germline V gene (reference sequence). The CDR3 protein is CATSRFRGSSYNEQFF. Written as DNA, the CDR3 is TGTGCCACCAGCAGATTCAGGGGTTCCTCCTACAATGAGCAGTTCTTC.

V is TRBV9 and J is TRBJ2-2; D call uncertain. The CDR3 totals 16 residues. Germline V gives CDR1 SGDLS, CDR2 YYNGEE. V dropped 0 bases and J dropped 1 base, with 10 bases sitting between them. CDR3 DNA sequence: TGTGCCAGCAGCGTAGGTCAGGTGGGGAACACCGGGGAGCTGTTTTTT. It is translated as CASSVGQVGNTGELFF.

This clone appeared a few times. The chain joins TRBV30 to TRBJ2-2; 12 bases align to TRBD2. V lost 1 base, J lost 7 bases, and 4 bases stayed unmatched. The germline gives CDR1 GTSNPN, CDR2 SVGIG (reference sequence). CDR3 size: 15 residues. Here the CDR3 reads CAWSELAGGDGELFF. The CDR3 nucleotides are TGTGCCTGGAGTGAACTAGCGGGAGGTGACGGGGAGCTGTTTTTT.

The chain joins TRBV10-3 to TRBJ1-1; D may be TRBD1 (5 bases). Germline V gene lookup returns CDR1 ENHRY and CDR2 SYGVKD. This CDR3 is built from 14 residues. V shed 3 bases and J shed 4 bases, with 12 bases lying between them. CDR3 DNA sequence: TGTGCCATCAGTGAAGTCATCGGGGGCACTGAAGCTTTCTTT. It codes for CAISEVIGGTEAFF.

A few counts support this clone. This chain connects TRBV13 to TRBJ2-2, with D possibly being TRBD1 (6 bases). This CDR3 has 14 residues. Germline assignment: CDR1 PRHDT and CDR2 FYEKMQ (reference sequence). The germline V and J ends were trimmed by 1 base and 6 bases, with 9 bases remaining between them. The CDR3 nucleotides are TGTGCCAGCAGCTTAGAACAGGGTTCCGGGGAGCTGTTTTTT. Its translation: CASSLEQGSGELFF.

This clone was detected a few times. The chain recombines TRBV5-1 with TRBJ2-7; D is possibly TRBD1 (6 bases). V was pared by 2 bases and J by 0 bases, with 15 bases between. The germline V gene encodes CDR1 SGHRS and CDR2 YFSETQ. This CDR3 region has 16 residues. The CDR3 loop is CASSFETGYFSYEQYF. CDR3 sequence (DNA): TGCGCCAGCAGCTTCGAGACAGGCTACTTCTCCTACGAGCAGTACTTC.

This clone has only a few counts. This CDR3 is CASRQGLYEQYF. The CDR3 DNA follows: TGTGCCAGTAGGCAGGGATTATACGAGCAGTACTTC. The genes are TRBV19 and TRBJ2-7, with D maybe TRBD1 (5 bases). Looked up from germline, CDR1 is LNHDA and CDR2 is SQIVND (reference sequence). The germline V and J ends were trimmed by 6 bases and 4 bases, with 10 bases remaining between them. The CDR3 totals 12 residues. Filled out from reference TRBV19 and TRBJ2-7, the complete variable domain reads DGGITQSPKYLFRKEGQNVTLSCEQNLNHDAMYWYRQDPGQGLRLIYYSQIVNDFQKGDIAEGYSVSREKKESFPLTVTSAQKNPTAFYLCASRQGLYEQYFGPGTRLTVT.

The CDR3 sequence: CASGPSAGVTDTQYF. The CDR3 DNA reads TGTGCCAGCGGACCCTCTGCCGGGGTCACAGATACGCAGTATTTT. The rearrangement joins TRBV5-4 to TRBJ2-3; D might be TRBD2 (5 bases). The CDR3 totals 15 residues. Trimming cost V 7 bases and J 2 bases, with 17 bases left between them. Germline loops: CDR1 SGHNT, CDR2 YYREEE (reference sequence).

The chain uses TRBV7-9 and TRBJ1-1, with a possible D match to TRBD1 (6 bases). The V gene's germline CDR1 is SEHNR and CDR2 FQNEAQ (reference sequence). CDR3 size: 16 residues. V was clipped by 3 bases and J by 1 base, with 15 bases between them. CDR3 amino acids: CASSFFPDRRNTEAFF. CDR3 in DNA: TGTGCCAGCAGCTTTTTCCCCGACAGGAGGAACACTGAAGCTTTCTTT.

This chain joins TRBV30 and TRBJ2-7; a weak D match, TRBD1 (6 bases). This CDR3 is 14 amino acids long. Trimming removed 0 bases from V and 2 bases from J, with 11 bases in between. CDR1 and CDR2 (germline): GTSNPN, SVGIG (reference sequence). CDR3 nucleotides: TGTGCCTGGAGTGTTACGGGACACCCCTACGAGCAGTACTTC. Amino acids: CAWSVTGHPYEQYF.

The chain recombines TRBV28 with TRBJ2-5; D is unclear. The CDR3 covers 13 residues. Trimming left V 6 bases short and J 1 base short, with 9 bases between. Germline V lookup: CDR1 MDHEN, CDR2 SYDVKM. The CDR3 nucleotides are TGTGCCAGCAGGAGAGATCCCCAAGAGACCCAGTACTTC. This encodes CASRRDPQETQYF.

With regard to this clone: One junction end disagrees with the germline gene, perhaps due to a read error. The CDR3 reads CASSLASGAPTYEQYF. The CDR3 nucleotides read TGTGCCAGCAGCCTAGCTAGCGGGGCGCCTACCTACGAGCAGTACTTC. The chain joins TRBV11-1 to TRBJ2-7, with 9 bases lining up with TRBD2. CDR3 length: 16 amino acids. Germline-derived CDR1 and CDR2 are SGHAT and FQDESV (reference sequence).

The V and J genes are TRBV7-8 and TRBJ2-2; 9 bases agree with TRBD1. Germline CDR1 SGHVS, CDR2 FQNEAQ. V was pared by 1 base and J by 3 bases, with 3 bases of the junction left unmatched. CDR3 length: 16 residues. CDR3 DNA: TGTGCCAGCAGCTTAGTACAGGGGGCATACACCGGGGAGCTGTTTTTT. Translation gives CASSLVQGAYTGELFF.

A remark on this clone: An end of the junction does not agree with germline; a read error may underlie this. The rearrangement links TRBV7-9 to TRBJ2-7; no firm D call. Looked up from germline, CDR1 is SEHNR and CDR2 is FQNEAQ (reference sequence). This CDR3 comprises 11 residues. Here the CDR3 DNA reads TGTTCCAGCAGCTTTAGAGACGAGCAGTACTTC. It yields the protein CSSSFRDEQYF.

The CDR3, as DNA: TGTGCCAGCAGTACCGGGACAGGGCATGAAAAACTGTTTTTT. Translation: CASSTGTGHEKLFF. The chain links TRBV2 to TRBJ1-4; TRBD1 matches 9 bases. The CDR3 totals 14 residues. Germline-derived CDR1 and CDR2 are SNHLY and FYNNEI. With 5 bases clipped from V and 6 bases from J, the junction kept 4 bases outside the gene matches.

V and J are TRBV5-6 and TRBJ2-3, with 8 positions matching TRBD1. V lost 5 bases, J lost 4 bases, and 9 bases stayed unmatched. This CDR3 has 15 amino acids. From germline, CDR1 is SGHDT and CDR2 YYEEEE. The DNA for the CDR3 is TGTGCCAGCAGTTTCTTCAGGGGGCGCGCAGATACGCAGTATTTT. Protein product: CASSFFRGRADTQYF.